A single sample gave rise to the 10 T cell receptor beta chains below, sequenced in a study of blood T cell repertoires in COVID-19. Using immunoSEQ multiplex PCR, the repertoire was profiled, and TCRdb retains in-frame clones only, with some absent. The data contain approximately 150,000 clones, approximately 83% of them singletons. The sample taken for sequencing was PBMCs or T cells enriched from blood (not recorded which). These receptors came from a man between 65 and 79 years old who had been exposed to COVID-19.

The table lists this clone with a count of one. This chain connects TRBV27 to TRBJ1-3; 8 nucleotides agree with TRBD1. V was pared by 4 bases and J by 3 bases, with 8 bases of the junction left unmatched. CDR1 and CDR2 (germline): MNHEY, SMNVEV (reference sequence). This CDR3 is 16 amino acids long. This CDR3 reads CASSSHRGYFGNTIYF. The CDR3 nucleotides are TGTGCCAGCAGTTCCCACAGGGGGTACTTTGGAAACACCATATATTTT.

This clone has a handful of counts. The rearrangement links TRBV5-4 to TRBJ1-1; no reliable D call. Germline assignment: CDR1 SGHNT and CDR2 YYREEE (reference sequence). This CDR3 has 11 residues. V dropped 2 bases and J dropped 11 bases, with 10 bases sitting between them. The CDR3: CASSLGETAFF. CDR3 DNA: TGTGCCAGCAGCTTAGGAGAGACGGCTTTCTTT.

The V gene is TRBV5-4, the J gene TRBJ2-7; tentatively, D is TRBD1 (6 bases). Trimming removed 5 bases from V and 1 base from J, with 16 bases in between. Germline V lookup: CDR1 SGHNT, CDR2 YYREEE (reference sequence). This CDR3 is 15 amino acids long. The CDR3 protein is CASSPDRRLSYEQYF. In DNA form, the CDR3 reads TGTGCCAGCAGTCCTGACAGGAGACTTTCCTACGAGCAGTACTTC.

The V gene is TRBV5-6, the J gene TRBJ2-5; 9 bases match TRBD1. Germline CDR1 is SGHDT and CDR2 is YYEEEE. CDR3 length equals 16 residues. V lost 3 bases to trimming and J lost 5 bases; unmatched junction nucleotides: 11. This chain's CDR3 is CASSSTHGTGSETQYF. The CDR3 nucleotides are TGTGCCAGCAGCTCCACCCACGGGACAGGGTCGGAGACCCAGTACTTC.

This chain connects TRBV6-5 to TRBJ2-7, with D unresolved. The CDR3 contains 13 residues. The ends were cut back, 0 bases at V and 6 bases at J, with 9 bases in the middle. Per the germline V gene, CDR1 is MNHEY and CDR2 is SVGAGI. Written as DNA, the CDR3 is TGTGCCAGCAGTTACTCGAGGATGGGCGAGCAGTACTTC. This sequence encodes CASSYSRMGEQYF.

CDR3 nucleotide sequence: TGTGCCAGCAGCTATACTAGCGGCCCCGACACTGAGCAGTTCTTC. As protein: CASSYTSGPDTEQFF. The rearrangement uses TRBV7-8 and TRBJ2-1, with 8 bases identical to TRBD2. The junction had 11 bases not matched to a gene; V was cut back by 4 bases and J by 9 bases. The CDR3 consists of 15 residues. Germline V gene lookup returns CDR1 SGHVS and CDR2 FQNEAQ.

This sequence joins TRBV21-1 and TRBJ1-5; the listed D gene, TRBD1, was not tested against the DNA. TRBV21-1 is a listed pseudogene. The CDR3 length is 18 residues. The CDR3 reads CASSSDRGLQAEMMPQHF. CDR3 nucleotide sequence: TGTGCCAGCAGCTCAGACCGAGGATTACAGGCGGAGATGATGCCCCAGCATTTT.

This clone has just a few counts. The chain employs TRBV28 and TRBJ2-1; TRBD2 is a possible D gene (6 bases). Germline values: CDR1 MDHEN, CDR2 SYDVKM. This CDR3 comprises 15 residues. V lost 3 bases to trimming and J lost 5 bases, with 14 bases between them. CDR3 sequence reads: CASSLWVAVDNEQFF. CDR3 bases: TGTGCCAGCAGTTTGTGGGTAGCGGTAGACAATGAGCAGTTCTTC.

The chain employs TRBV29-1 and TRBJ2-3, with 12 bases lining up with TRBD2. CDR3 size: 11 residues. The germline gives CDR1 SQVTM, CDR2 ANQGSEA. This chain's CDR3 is CSGLAGGTQYF. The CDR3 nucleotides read TGCAGTGGCCTAGCGGGAGGGACGCAGTATTTT.

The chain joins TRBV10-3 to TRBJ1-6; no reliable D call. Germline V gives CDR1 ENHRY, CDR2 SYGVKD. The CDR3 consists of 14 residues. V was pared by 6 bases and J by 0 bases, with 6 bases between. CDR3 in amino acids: CAIRGSSYNSPLHF. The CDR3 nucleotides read TGTGCCATCAGGGGGAGCTCCTATAATTCACCCCTCCACTTT.